This record concerns one T cell receptor beta chain sequence. This sample was included in a study of memory CD8 T cells in hepatitis C reinfection. Whole-study context: After reinfection, a couple of primary-infection resolvers became chronically infected.

The time point: peak reinfection, 3 to 8 weeks after reinfection detection. Sorted cells were sequenced directly ex vivo without any in vitro expansion. The CDR3 is 15 amino acids. The germline gives CDR1 MNHNY, CDR2 SVGAGI (reference sequence). The trim removed 3 bases at V and 3 bases at J, leaving 5 bases unmatched. Profiling relied on immunoSEQ multiplex PCR, and the TCRdb table lists in-frame clones only, not all of them. Among fewer than 50,000 clones listed, more than 75% were seen once. The TCR comes from a man between 18 and 35 years old with hepatitis C virus infection. The J gene is TRBJ2-3, the V gene TRBV6-6, with 8 bases that match TRBD1. The specimen was naive CD8+ T cells sorted from blood. CDR3: CASSYNRGVTDTQYF. As DNA, the CDR3 is TGTGCCAGCAGTTATAACAGGGGGGTGACAGATACGCAGTATTTT.